Each of the 15 T cell receptor beta chains below was sequenced from the same sample in a study of cytomegalovirus exposure and HLA in healthy donors. The PCR made use of 60 Vbeta and 13 Jbeta primers. Sequenced by immunoSEQ multiplex PCR; TCRdb stores in-frame clones only, minus some. The sample consists of about 63,000 clones, about 76% of them appearing once. Sequenced input: PBMCs. Source of these receptors: a middle-aged man in good health and CMV-seronegative.

V is TRBV30 and J is TRBJ2-7, with TRBD1 matching 9 bases. Per germline, CDR1 GTSNPN and CDR2 SVGIG (reference sequence). V lost 0 bases to trimming and J lost 3 bases; unmatched junction nucleotides: 6. The CDR3 consists of 15 residues. The DNA of the CDR3 is TGTGCCTGGAGTGTCGGCTGGACAGGGGACTACGAGCAGTACTTC. Translated, it gives CAWSVGWTGDYEQYF.

The DNA for the CDR3 is TGTGCCAGCAGCCCGACATTATACCTTCAAGAGACCCAGTACTTC. Its protein is CASSPTLYLQETQYF. The chain links TRBV9 to TRBJ2-5, with D unresolved. Germline values: CDR1 SGDLS, CDR2 YYNGEE. V was shortened by 4 bases and J by 2 bases, with 15 bases between the two germline ends. The CDR3 is made up of 15 amino acids.

Written as DNA, the CDR3 is TGCGCCAGCAAAGGGGTGTCATCTAGCGTCGGCGGGGGGAAGACGAACACCGGGGAGCTGTTTTTT. Translation gives CASKGVSSSVGGGKTNTGELFF. This chain uses TRBV10-2 with TRBJ2-2, with TRBD2 matching over 8 bases. The CDR3 has 22 amino acids. CDR1 and CDR2 from the germline V gene are WSHSY and SAAADI. The V segment lost 7 bases and the J segment 0 bases; nucleotides outside the gene matches: 25.

This clone turned up a few times. J is TRBJ2-7 and V is TRBV21-1; the D call TRBD2 from the table was never checked on the DNA. TRBV21-1 constitutes a pseudogene. CDR3 length: 18 residues. CDR3 nucleotide sequence: TGTGCCAGCATCCTCCTCCGGACTAGCGAAACCCCGGTGGACGAGCAGTACTTC. Translating gives CASILLRTSETPVDEQYF.

This chain joins TRBV30 and TRBJ1-1; a weak D match, TRBD1 (6 bases). The V gene lost 3 bases and the J gene lost 0 bases, with 8 bases spanning the gap. Germline V gene sequence: CDR1 GTSNPN, CDR2 SVGIG (reference sequence). This CDR3 is 13 amino acids long. In nucleotides, the CDR3 is TGTGCCTGGAGAAGGACAGTGAACACTGAAGCTTTCTTT. It codes for CAWRRTVNTEAFF.

V is TRBV30 and J is TRBJ2-7; unclear D gene. V was pared by 0 bases and J by 3 bases, with 12 bases between. Germline CDR1 GTSNPN, CDR2 SVGIG (reference sequence). The CDR3 runs to 14 residues. CDR3 sequence (DNA): TGTGCCTGGAGTGTGTCGGATCTAGTCTACGAGCAGTACTTC. Translated: CAWSVSDLVYEQYF.

The chain carries TRBV6-5 and TRBJ1-5; a possible D gene is TRBD1 (6 bases). Trimming pared 5 bases from V and 7 bases from J, leaving 12 bases between. The CDR3 has 13 amino acids. CDR1 is MNHEY and CDR2 is SVGAGI in the germline V gene. CDR3 sequence: CASSNTGNQPQHF. The CDR3 bases are TGTGCCAGCAGTAACACAGGGAACCAGCCCCAGCATTTT.

A single count supports this clone. This chain joins TRBV7-9 and TRBJ2-3; 7 bases fit TRBD1. Trimming removed 0 bases from V and 0 bases from J; junction bases left unmatched: 6. The CDR3 consists of 17 residues. Germline CDR1 reads SEHNR; CDR2 reads FQNEAQ (reference sequence). In DNA, the CDR3 is TGTGCCAGCAGCTTAGCCTCGACAGGGCAGAGCACAGATACGCAGTATTTT. Its protein is CASSLASTGQSTDTQYF.

The J gene is TRBJ1-2, the V gene TRBV28; a weak D match, TRBD1 (6 bases). This CDR3 spans 14 amino acids. Germline V gene sequence: CDR1 MDHEN, CDR2 SYDVKM. Trimming pared 6 bases from V and 0 bases from J, leaving 11 bases between. As DNA, the CDR3 is TGTGCCAGCAGGCGGGGGCTCGCTAACTATGGCTACACCTTC. Its protein is CASRRGLANYGYTF.

V usage is TRBV9 and J usage is TRBJ2-2; unclear D gene. CDR1 is SGDLS and CDR2 is YYNGEE in the germline V gene. Trimming pared 6 bases from V and 5 bases from J, leaving 5 bases between. There are 11 residues in the CDR3. The CDR3, as DNA: TGTGCCAGCACGGAGACCGGGGAGCTGTTTTTT. Protein: CASTETGELFF.

V gene TRBV4-1 combines with J gene TRBJ2-2, with 7 bases aligning to TRBD2. This CDR3 has 14 amino acids. Germline CDR1 reads MGHRA; CDR2 reads YSYEKL. Trimming at V came to 3 bases and at J to 7 bases, leaving 5 bases not matched to a gene. CDR3 in amino acids: CASSHEAGFGELFF. Written as DNA, the CDR3 is TGCGCCAGCAGCCATGAAGCGGGGTTCGGGGAGCTGTTTTTT.

V usage is TRBV10-3 and J usage is TRBJ1-3; D not resolved. Germline V lookup: CDR1 ENHRY, CDR2 SYGVKD. Between the trimmed V and J ends, which lost 4 bases and 0 bases, there was a span of 10 bases. This CDR3 comprises 15 residues. The CDR3 sequence is CAISVNWSSGNTIYF. In DNA, the CDR3 is TGTGCCATCAGTGTCAATTGGAGCTCTGGAAACACCATATATTTT.

The chain has TRBV15 and TRBJ2-7; D unclear. This CDR3 is built from 14 residues. The ends were cut back, 0 bases at V and 0 bases at J, with 6 bases in the middle. Germline lookup yields CDR1 LNHNV and CDR2 YYDKDF (reference sequence). For the CDR3, the DNA is TGTGCCACCAGCAGAGAGTCTACCTCCTACGAGCAGTACTTC. Translated: CATSRESTSYEQYF.

The V and J genes are TRBV18 and TRBJ1-5; D unclear. The CDR3 consists of 13 residues. Trimming left V 2 bases short and J 5 bases short, with 7 bases between. Germline CDR1 reads KGHSH; CDR2 reads LQKENI. The CDR3 DNA is TGTGCCAGCTCACCAGGGAGAGATCAGCCCCAGCATTTT. Translating it yields CASSPGRDQPQHF.

V and J are TRBV4-2 and TRBJ2-7, with 12 bases matching TRBD2. The CDR3 totals 15 residues. Germline V gives CDR1 LGHNA, CDR2 YNFKEQ. With V trimmed by 4 bases and J by 2 bases, 3 bases remained unmatched. CDR3 sequence reads: CASSRSSGGAYEQYF. Here the CDR3 DNA reads TGTGCCAGCAGCCGCTCTAGCGGGGGGGCCTACGAGCAGTACTTC.